One and the same sample provided the 27 T cell receptor beta chains below, sequenced in a study of blood T cell repertoires in COVID-19. Measured with immunoSEQ multiplex PCR; TCRdb has only the in-frame clones, and not every one. The profile covers fewer than 200,000 clones, with roughly 85% appearing a single time and roughly 8.9% taken by the ten largest. The sample consisted of PBMCs or T cells enriched from blood (not recorded which). The receptors were gathered from a woman aged 18-29 years who had recovered from COVID-19.

The chain uses TRBV10-2 and TRBJ1-4; TRBD1 matches 7 bases. The V gene's germline CDR1 is WSHSY and CDR2 SAAADI. V lost 6 bases to trimming and J lost 2 bases; unmatched junction nucleotides: 9. This CDR3 contains 16 residues. This chain's CDR3 is CASSIREGATNEKLFF. Here the CDR3 DNA reads TGCGCCAGCAGCATCAGAGAGGGGGCCACTAATGAAAAACTGTTTTTT.

The gene calls are TRBV2 and TRBJ2-2; TRBD2 aligns across 8 bases. The V and J ends lost 6 bases and 0 bases, in that order; junction bases with no gene match: 12. CDR1 and CDR2 (germline): SNHLY, FYNNEI. The CDR3 is 18 amino acids. The CDR3 loop is CASRDSRLALSNTGELFF. The CDR3 coding sequence is TGTGCCAGCAGGGACTCTAGACTAGCGTTATCGAACACCGGGGAGCTGTTTTTT.

The genes are TRBV5-1 and TRBJ2-3, with D possibly being TRBD2 (6 bases). Germline lookup yields CDR1 SGHRS and CDR2 YFSETQ. The V and J ends lost 5 bases and 6 bases respectively, with 19 bases between them. The CDR3 covers 15 residues. CDR3 in DNA: TGCGCCAGCAGGGAAAATGACACTAGCCGGGATACGCAGTATTTT. The encoded protein is CASRENDTSRDTQYF.

J is TRBJ2-5 and V is TRBV4-2, with 8 bases matching TRBD2. Unmatched junction bases numbered 7, after V lost 0 bases and J lost 4 bases. This CDR3 is 16 amino acids long. The germline V gene has CDR1 LGHNA and CDR2 YNFKEQ. CDR3 in DNA: TGTGCCAGCAGCCAAGAGCCTAGCGGGCCCCGAGAGACCCAGTACTTC. This sequence encodes CASSQEPSGPRETQYF.

The gene calls are TRBV10-3 and TRBJ1-3, with 9 bases identical to TRBD1. The germline V gene has CDR1 ENHRY and CDR2 SYGVKD. V lost 8 bases, J lost 2 bases, and 4 bases stayed unmatched. There are 14 residues in the CDR3. CDR3 in amino acids: CAIGTGMAGNTIYF. The CDR3 DNA sequence: TGTGCCATCGGGACAGGGATGGCTGGAAACACCATATATTTT.

The chain employs TRBV4-1 and TRBJ1-1, with D uncertain. Per germline, CDR1 MGHRA and CDR2 YSYEKL. This CDR3 has 15 residues. V was pared by 0 bases and J by 11 bases, with 19 bases between. CDR3 DNA sequence: TGCGCCAGCAGCCAAGATCCGCCGAACAGTTTTCGGGCTTTCTTT. This sequence encodes CASSQDPPNSFRAFF.

Here the CDR3 DNA reads TGTGCCAGCAGTTTAGGGGCGGGGGACACAGATACGCAGTATTTT. It is translated as CASSLGAGDTDTQYF. The rearrangement joins TRBV27 to TRBJ2-3; TRBD2 aligns across 7 bases. The CDR3 length is 15 residues. Trimming at V came to 2 bases and at J to 2 bases, leaving 4 bases not matched to a gene. From germline, CDR1 is MNHEY and CDR2 SMNVEV (reference sequence).

DNA of the CDR3: TGTGCCAGCAGGGCTGACAGGGGGCACTCCTACGAGCAGTACTTC. Translation: CASRADRGHSYEQYF. The rearrangement uses TRBV6-5 and TRBJ2-7; 10 nucleotides agree with TRBD1. CDR1 is MNHEY and CDR2 is SVGAGI in the germline V gene. The CDR3 runs 15 residues. With 6 bases clipped from V and 0 bases from J, the junction kept 5 bases outside the gene matches.

The V call is TRBV2, the J call TRBJ2-3; D perhaps matches TRBD1 (8 bases). This CDR3 spans 14 amino acids. Trimming left V 6 bases short and J 4 bases short, with 14 bases between. Germline lookup yields CDR1 SNHLY and CDR2 FYNNEI. CDR3 region: CASSTTGGADTQYF. CDR3 sequence (DNA): TGTGCCAGCAGCACAACAGGGGGGGCAGATACGCAGTATTTT.

The rearrangement uses TRBV5-1 and TRBJ2-7; the match to TRBD1 covers 8 bases. CDR1 and CDR2 from the germline V gene are SGHRS and YFSETQ. V was pared by 0 bases and J by 11 bases, with 10 bases of the junction left unmatched. The CDR3 totals 14 residues. DNA of the CDR3: TGCGCCAGCAGCTTGGTCTTCGGTTCAGGGGGCAAGTACTTC. It is translated as CASSLVFGSGGKYF.

The sample holds a few counts of this clone. J is TRBJ1-2 and V is TRBV5-6; possibly TRBD1 for D (5 bases). This CDR3 is 13 amino acids long. Trimming took 4 bases from V and 5 from J, leaving 12 bases between them. Germline CDR1 and CDR2: SGHDT and YYEEEE. The CDR3 nucleotides are TGTGCCAGCAGCAACCGTCAGGGATATGGCTACACCTTC. Translation gives CASSNRQGYGYTF.

The rearrangement joins TRBV24-1 to TRBJ2-1, with D perhaps matching TRBD1 (6 bases). CDR1 and CDR2 from the germline V gene are KGHDR and SFDVKD. V was cut by 2 bases and J by 8 bases, with 9 bases left in between. This CDR3 region has 13 residues. This CDR3 reads CATSDSGVHEQFF. The CDR3 DNA reads TGTGCCACCAGTGATTCAGGGGTCCATGAGCAGTTCTTC.

CDR3 nucleotide sequence: TGTGCCAGTAGTATGGGGCAGGGGCCGGAGACCCAGTACTTC. As protein: CASSMGQGPETQYF. The chain recombines TRBV19 with TRBJ2-5; possible D gene TRBD1, 6 bases. CDR1 is LNHDA and CDR2 is SQIVND in the germline V gene (reference sequence). With 3 bases removed from V and 5 bases from J, the gap between germline ends came to 13 bases. This CDR3 spans 14 amino acids.

The genes are TRBV28 and TRBJ2-7; TRBD2 agrees at 8 bases. CDR3 length: 16 amino acids. J was trimmed by 2 bases and V by 3 bases; bases with no gene match: 9. Germline assignment: CDR1 MDHEN and CDR2 SYDVKM. The CDR3 here is CASSFLTGGATYEQYF. DNA for the CDR3: TGTGCCAGCAGTTTCTTGACCGGGGGGGCCACCTACGAGCAGTACTTC.

The rearrangement links TRBV29-1 to TRBJ2-1; D might be TRBD2 (6 bases). This CDR3 is 16 amino acids long. The V end lost 1 base, the J end lost 0 bases, and 13 bases lay between the germline ends. Germline V CDR1 and CDR2: SQVTM, ANQGSEA. The CDR3 loop is CSVEALAVGSYNEQFF. CDR3 bases: TGCAGCGTTGAAGCTTTAGCGGTCGGCTCCTACAATGAGCAGTTCTTC.

The chain has TRBV24-1 and TRBJ2-1; TRBD1 matches at 10 bases. Germline CDR1 KGHDR, CDR2 SFDVKD. Unmatched junction bases numbered 9, after V lost 4 bases and J lost 1 base. This CDR3 is 18 amino acids long. The CDR3: CATSEYTGTGVSYNEQFF. CDR3 sequence (DNA): TGTGCCACCAGTGAATATACCGGGACAGGGGTTTCCTACAATGAGCAGTTCTTC.

The V gene is TRBV3-1 (or the pseudogene TRBV3-2), the J gene TRBJ2-1; D gene unclear. Germline CDR1 is LGHDT and CDR2 is YNNKEL (reference sequence). The CDR3 loop spans 14 amino acids. The ends were cut back, 1 base at V and 3 bases at J, with 7 bases in the middle. The chain's CDR3 is CASSQGQFYNEQFF. CDR3 in DNA: TGTGCCAGCAGCCAAGGTCAATTCTACAATGAGCAGTTCTTC.

The sample holds a few counts of this clone. The V call is TRBV19, the J call TRBJ1-5; weak D call: TRBD1 (5 bases). The germline V gene has CDR1 LNHDA and CDR2 SQIVND (reference sequence). There are 15 residues in the CDR3. V was cut by 3 bases and J by 5 bases, with 14 bases left in between. Written as DNA, the CDR3 is TGTGCCAGTAGTATTATAGGGGTGTCGGATCAGCCCCAGCATTTT. This codes for CASSIIGVSDQPQHF.

Written as DNA, the CDR3 is TGTGCCAGCAGTGGGGTAGCGGGGAACGCAGATACGCAGTATTTT. Translated, it gives CASSGVAGNADTQYF. The rearrangement uses TRBV6-4 and TRBJ2-3; 8 nucleotides line up with TRBD2. This CDR3 is 15 amino acids long. Germline assignment: CDR1 MRHNA and CDR2 SNTAGT. V gave up 4 bases and J gave up 4 bases; unmatched junction bases: 7.

The chain joins TRBV6-2 or TRBV6-3 to TRBJ1-5; no definite D call. This CDR3 has 12 residues. The germline gives CDR1 MNHEY, CDR2 SVGEGT. Trimming removed 2 bases at V and 6 bases at J, with 5 bases between. CDR3: CASSYDSQPQHF. In DNA form, the CDR3 reads TGTGCCAGCAGTTACGACTCTCAGCCCCAGCATTTT.

This clone appeared a few times. The rearrangement joins TRBV7-9 to TRBJ1-5, with D hard to call. The CDR3 consists of 14 residues. The V end was cut by 1 base, the J end by 8 bases, with 12 bases between. From germline, CDR1 is SEHNR and CDR2 FQNEAQ (reference sequence). CDR3 DNA: TGTGCCAGCAGCTTAGGGGCAGCTCTTGAGCCCCAGCATTTT. Amino acids: CASSLGAALEPQHF.

This clone was observed a single time. A junction end diverges from the germline sequence, so it may reflect a read error. The J gene is TRBJ2-2, the V gene TRBV27, with unresolved D. The CDR3 has 13 amino acids. Germline lookup yields CDR1 MNHEY and CDR2 SMNVEV (reference sequence). CDR3 in amino acids: CASSLSSTGELFF. The DNA of the CDR3 is TGTGCCAGCAGTCTATCGAGTACCGGGGAGCTGTTTTTT.

The CDR3 sequence is CASSYFGTGYAEAFF. CDR3 coding DNA: TGTGCCAGCAGTTACTTCGGGACAGGGTACGCTGAAGCTTTCTTT. This sequence joins TRBV6-5 and TRBJ1-1; TRBD1 matches at 9 bases. Germline-derived CDR1 and CDR2 are MNHEY and SVGAGI. The CDR3 is made up of 15 amino acids. V dropped 1 base and J dropped 6; count of bases not matched to a gene: 6.

V and J are TRBV30 and TRBJ2-1; the match to TRBD2 covers 9 bases. This CDR3 comprises 16 residues. With 0 bases clipped from V and 8 bases from J, the junction kept 11 bases outside the gene matches. From germline, CDR1 is GTSNPN and CDR2 SVGIG (reference sequence). The CDR3 region is CAWSVDSSGIFDEQFF. DNA of the CDR3: TGTGCCTGGAGTGTTGATTCTAGCGGGATCTTCGATGAGCAGTTCTTC.

The chain joins TRBV3-1 (or the pseudogene TRBV3-2) to TRBJ2-1; the D gene is possibly TRBD2 (5 bases). V lost 1 base and J lost 8, with 12 bases in between. Germline loops: CDR1 LGHDT, CDR2 YNNKEL (reference sequence). CDR3 size: 14 residues. The CDR3 protein is CASSQGAHGDEQFF. The CDR3 DNA follows: TGTGCCAGCAGCCAAGGGGCTCACGGGGATGAGCAGTTCTTC.

This chain links TRBV30 with TRBJ1-4; 10 positions match TRBD1. The germline V gene encodes CDR1 GTSNPN and CDR2 SVGIG (reference sequence). This CDR3 comprises 15 residues. Trimming cost V 4 bases and J 2 bases; bases outside gene matches: 4. Here the CDR3 reads CAWMGQGSTNEKLFF. The CDR3 coding sequence is TGTGCCTGGATGGGACAGGGGTCCACTAATGAAAAACTGTTTTTT.

The chain carries TRBV2 and TRBJ1-1; no clear D. This CDR3 contains 11 residues. V dropped 3 bases and J dropped 6 bases, with 5 bases sitting between them. Germline values: CDR1 SNHLY, CDR2 FYNNEI. DNA of the CDR3: TGTGCCAGCAGTGAGCGCCCTGAAGCTTTCTTT. This codes for CASSERPEAFF.